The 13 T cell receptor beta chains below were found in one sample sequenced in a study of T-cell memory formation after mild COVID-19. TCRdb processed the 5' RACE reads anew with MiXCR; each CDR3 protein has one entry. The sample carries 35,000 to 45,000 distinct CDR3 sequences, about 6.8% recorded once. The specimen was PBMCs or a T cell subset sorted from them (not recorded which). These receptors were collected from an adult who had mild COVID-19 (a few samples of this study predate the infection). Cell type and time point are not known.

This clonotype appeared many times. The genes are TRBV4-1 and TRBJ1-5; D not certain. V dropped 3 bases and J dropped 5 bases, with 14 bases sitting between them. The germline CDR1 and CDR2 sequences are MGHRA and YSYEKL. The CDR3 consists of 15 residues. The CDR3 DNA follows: TGCGCCAGCAGCCACGCTTTCCAGAGAGATCAGCCCCAGCATTTT. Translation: CASSHAFQRDQPQHF.

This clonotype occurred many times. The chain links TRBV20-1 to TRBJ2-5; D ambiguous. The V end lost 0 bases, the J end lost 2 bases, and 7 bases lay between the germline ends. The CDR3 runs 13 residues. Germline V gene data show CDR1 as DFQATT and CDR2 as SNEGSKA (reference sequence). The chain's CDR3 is CSARESMQETQYF. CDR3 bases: TGCAGTGCTAGAGAAAGTATGCAAGAGACCCAGTACTTC.

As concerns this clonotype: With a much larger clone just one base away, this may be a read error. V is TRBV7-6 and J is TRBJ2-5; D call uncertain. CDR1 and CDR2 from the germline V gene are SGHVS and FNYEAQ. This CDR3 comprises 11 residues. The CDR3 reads CASTLAETEYF. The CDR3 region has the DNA TGTGCCAGCACCCTCGCCGAGACCGAGTACTTC.

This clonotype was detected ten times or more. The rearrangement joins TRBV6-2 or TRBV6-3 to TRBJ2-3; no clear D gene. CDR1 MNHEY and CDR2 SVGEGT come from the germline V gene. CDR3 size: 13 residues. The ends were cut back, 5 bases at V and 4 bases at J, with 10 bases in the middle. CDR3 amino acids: CASSTAVPDTQYF. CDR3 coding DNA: TGTGCCAGCAGTACGGCAGTCCCAGATACGCAGTATTTT.

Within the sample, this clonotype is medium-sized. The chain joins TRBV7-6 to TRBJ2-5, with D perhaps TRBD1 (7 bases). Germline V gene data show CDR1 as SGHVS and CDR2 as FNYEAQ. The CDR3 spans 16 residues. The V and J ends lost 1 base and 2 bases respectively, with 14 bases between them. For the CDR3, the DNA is TGTGCCAGCAGCTTAGACGGAGGGACAGTACAAGAGACCCAGTACTTC. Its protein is CASSLDGGTVQETQYF.

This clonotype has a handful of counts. The CDR3 loop reads CSVEEAGAVHEQYF. The CDR3 nucleotides read TGCAGCGTTGAAGAGGCAGGGGCAGTCCACGAGCAGTACTTC. The gene calls are TRBV29-1 and TRBJ2-7; D is possibly TRBD1 (6 bases). Germline-derived CDR1 and CDR2 are SQVTM and ANQGSEA. The CDR3 covers 14 residues. The germline V and J ends were trimmed by 0 bases and 5 bases, with 14 bases remaining between them.

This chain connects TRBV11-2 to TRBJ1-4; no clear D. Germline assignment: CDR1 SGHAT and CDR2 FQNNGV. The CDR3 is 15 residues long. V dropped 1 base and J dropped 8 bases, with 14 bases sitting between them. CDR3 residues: CASSLGGRVGEKLFF. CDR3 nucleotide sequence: TGTGCCAGCAGCTTAGGTGGGCGAGTTGGCGAAAAACTGTTTTTT. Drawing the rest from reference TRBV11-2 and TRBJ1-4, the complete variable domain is EAGVAQSPRYKIIEKRQSVAFWCNPISGHATLYWYQQILGQGPKLLIQFQNNGVVDDSQLPKDRFSAERLKGVDSTLKIQPAKLEDSAVYLCASSLGGRVGEKLFFGSGTQLSVL.

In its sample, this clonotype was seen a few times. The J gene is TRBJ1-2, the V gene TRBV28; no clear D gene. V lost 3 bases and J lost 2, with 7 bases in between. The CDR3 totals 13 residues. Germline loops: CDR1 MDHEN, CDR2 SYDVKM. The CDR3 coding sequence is TGTGCCAGCAGTTTGGCCAGGAACTATGGCTACACCTTC. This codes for CASSLARNYGYTF.

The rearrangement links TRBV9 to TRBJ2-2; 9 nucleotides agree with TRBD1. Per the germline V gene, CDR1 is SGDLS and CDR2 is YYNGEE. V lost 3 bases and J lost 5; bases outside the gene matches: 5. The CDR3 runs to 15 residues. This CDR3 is CASSAGTGRTGELFF. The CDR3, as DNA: TGTGCCAGCAGCGCCGGGACAGGGAGAACCGGGGAGCTGTTTTTT.

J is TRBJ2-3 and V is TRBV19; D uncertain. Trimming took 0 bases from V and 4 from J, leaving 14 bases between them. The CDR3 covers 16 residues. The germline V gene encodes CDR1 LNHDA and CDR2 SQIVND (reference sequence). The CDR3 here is CASSIEGDLDPDTQYF. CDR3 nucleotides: TGTGCCAGTAGTATAGAGGGCGACCTGGACCCAGATACGCAGTATTTT.

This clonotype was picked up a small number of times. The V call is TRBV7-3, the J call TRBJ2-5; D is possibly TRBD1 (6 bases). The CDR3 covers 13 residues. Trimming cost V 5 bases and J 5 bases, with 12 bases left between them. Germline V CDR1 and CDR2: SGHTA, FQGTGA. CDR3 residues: CASSPGQTETQYF. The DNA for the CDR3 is TGTGCCAGCAGCCCGGGACAAACCGAGACCCAGTACTTC.

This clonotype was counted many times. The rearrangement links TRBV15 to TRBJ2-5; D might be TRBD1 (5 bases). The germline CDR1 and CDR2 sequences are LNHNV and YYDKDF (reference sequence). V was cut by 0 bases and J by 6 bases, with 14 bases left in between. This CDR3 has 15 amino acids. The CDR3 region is CATSREKGMGKTQYF. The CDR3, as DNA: TGTGCCACCAGCAGAGAAAAGGGGATGGGAAAGACCCAGTACTTC. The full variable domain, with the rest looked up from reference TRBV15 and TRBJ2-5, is DAMVIQNPRYQVTQFGKPVTLSCSQTLNHNVMYWYQQKSSQAPKLLFHYYDKDFNNEADTPDNFQSRRPNTSFCFLDIRSPGLGDTAMYLCATSREKGMGKTQYFGPGTRLLVL.

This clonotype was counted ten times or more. The CDR3 DNA reads TGTGCCAGCAGTTTAGGAGGGGATGAGCAGTTCTTC. Amino acids: CASSLGGDEQFF. This chain connects TRBV27 to TRBJ2-1, with D maybe TRBD2 (6 bases). Germline CDR1 and CDR2: MNHEY and SMNVEV (reference sequence). Deletions cut 2 bases from V and 8 bases from J, with 7 bases between. The CDR3 sequence is 12 residues long.